What follows is one T cell receptor (beta chain) and its context. This specimen belongs to a study of T cells in Graves' hyperthyroidism and ophthalmopathy. V lost 6 bases, J lost 11 bases, and 9 bases stayed unmatched. The CDR3 covers 11 residues. CDR1 and CDR2 from the germline V gene are DFQATT and SNEGSKA (reference sequence). RNA transcripts gave rise to amplified TCR beta CDR3 regions. The TCR CDR3 first-round RT-PCR relied on the HTBI primer set. Each CDR3 protein gets one entry after TCRdb re-called the multiplex PCR reads with MiXCR. Counted here are some 320,000 distinct CDR3 sequences, roughly 13% occurring once; the ten biggest clones make up roughly 35%. Out of 8.5 to 10 ml of fresh peripheral blood came the PBMCs.

Sequencing was performed on blood. The origin of this receptor is a woman aged 40-49 years with Graves' ophthalmopathy. The chain carries TRBV20-1 and TRBJ1-1; 7 nucleotides agree with TRBD1. The CDR3 DNA sequence: TGCAGTGCACGAAGACAGGGAGGGGCTTTCTTT. Its translation is CSARRQGGAFF.